This is a list of T cell receptor beta chains from one sample in a study of T-cell memory formation after mild COVID-19. TCRdb itself ran the 5' RACE reads through MiXCR, one entry per CDR3 protein. Seen here are some 150,000 distinct CDR3 sequences, roughly a quarter observed once, and the top ten hold roughly 25%. Sequencing was done on a sample of PBMCs or a T cell subset sorted from them (not recorded which). The receptors were sampled from an adult woman who had mild COVID-19 (a few samples of this study predate the infection). Cell type and time point are not known. The CDR3 runs from the conserved cysteine through the conserved F or W. Each record gives: clone size, V gene, J gene, D gene, CDR3 protein, CDR3 DNA. A D gene is named only where the DNA matches it firmly. Rows may omit the clone size; those that give it use once, few, many or a size class.

few	TRBV7-9	TRBJ2-1	TRBD2	CASSLPTSGPMDEQFF	TGTGCCAGCAGCCTCCCGACTAGCGGACCCATGGATGAGCAGTTCTTC
-	TRBV9	TRBJ2-1	TRBD1	CASSVEGATTGEQFF	TGTGCCAGCAGCGTAGAGGGGGCGACAACCGGTGAGCAGTTCTTC
few	TRBV7-2	TRBJ1-1	TRBD1	CASSETGVIGEAFF	TGTGCCAGCAGCGAGACAGGGGTCATTGGTGAAGCTTTCTTT
-	TRBV24-1	TRBJ2-7	TRBD1	CATSDRGPDEQYF	TGTGCCACCAGTGACAGGGGGCCGGACGAGCAGTACTTC
once	TRBV24-1	TRBJ2-1	-	CATSDWRLLDEQFF	TGTGCCACCAGTGATTGGCGACTCCTCGATGAGCAGTTCTTC
-	TRBV2	TRBJ2-1	TRBD2	CASRVAGGPYNEQFF	TGTGCCAGCAGGGTAGCGGGAGGGCCCTACAATGAGCAGTTCTTC
many	TRBV30	TRBJ1-1	-	CAWGPVRTEAFF	TGTGCCTGGGGCCCGGTGCGTACTGAAGCTTTCTTT
-	TRBV29-1	TRBJ1-1	-	CSVIHGTEAFF	TGCAGCGTGATACATGGCACTGAAGCTTTCTTT
-	TRBV19	TRBJ1-1	-	CASSPWTGGAEAFF	TGTGCCAGTAGTCCGTGGACCGGAGGGGCTGAAGCTTTCTTT
few	TRBV5-1	TRBJ2-7	TRBD1	CASRSTGFYEQYF	TGCGCCAGCAGGTCGACAGGGTTCTACGAGCAGTACTTC
-	TRBV5-1	TRBJ2-3	-	CASSLWLAVLSTDTQYF	TGCGCCAGCAGCTTGTGGTTAGCGGTCCTTAGCACAGATACGCAGTATTTT